The T cell receptor beta chain under discussion was sequenced for a study of control samples from healthy donors and cancer patients. TCRdb's copy holds only in-frame clones and misses some; the assay was immunoSEQ multiplex PCR. The data hold 130,000 or so clones, with 70% to 90% observed a single time. The CDR3 runs 12 residues. CDR1 and CDR2 from the germline V gene are SGDLS and YYNGEE. Trimming stripped 4 bases from V and 3 bases from J, with 8 bases between. The gene calls are TRBV9 and TRBJ2-7; D possibly corresponds to TRBD2 (5 bases). Sequences were obtained from blood. The source is a man aged 50 to 59 in good health. The CDR3 bases are TGTGCCAGCAGCCCGGACTTCTACGAGCAGTACTTC. This sequence encodes CASSPDFYEQYF.